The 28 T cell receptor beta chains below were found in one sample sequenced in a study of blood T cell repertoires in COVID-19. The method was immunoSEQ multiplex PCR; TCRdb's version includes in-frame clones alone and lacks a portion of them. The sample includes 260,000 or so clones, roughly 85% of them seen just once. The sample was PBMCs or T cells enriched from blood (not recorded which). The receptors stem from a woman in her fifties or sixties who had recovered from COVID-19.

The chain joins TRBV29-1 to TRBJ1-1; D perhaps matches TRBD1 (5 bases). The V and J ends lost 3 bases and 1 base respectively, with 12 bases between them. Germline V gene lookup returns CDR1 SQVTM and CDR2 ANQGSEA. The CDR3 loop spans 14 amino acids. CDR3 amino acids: CSVDQGRSNTEAFF. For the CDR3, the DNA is TGCAGCGTTGATCAGGGCAGGTCGAACACTGAAGCTTTCTTT.

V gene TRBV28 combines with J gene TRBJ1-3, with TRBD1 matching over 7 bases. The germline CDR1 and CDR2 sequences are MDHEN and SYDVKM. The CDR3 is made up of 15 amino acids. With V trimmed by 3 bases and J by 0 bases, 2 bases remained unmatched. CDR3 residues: CASSFGQASGNTIYF. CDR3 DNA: TGTGCCAGCAGTTTTGGACAGGCCTCTGGAAACACCATATATTTT.

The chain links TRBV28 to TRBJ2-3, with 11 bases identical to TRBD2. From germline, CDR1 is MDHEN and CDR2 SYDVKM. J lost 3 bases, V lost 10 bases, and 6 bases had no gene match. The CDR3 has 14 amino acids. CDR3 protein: CAIEPSGGTDTQYF. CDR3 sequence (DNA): TGTGCCATCGAACCTAGCGGGGGGACAGATACGCAGTATTTT.

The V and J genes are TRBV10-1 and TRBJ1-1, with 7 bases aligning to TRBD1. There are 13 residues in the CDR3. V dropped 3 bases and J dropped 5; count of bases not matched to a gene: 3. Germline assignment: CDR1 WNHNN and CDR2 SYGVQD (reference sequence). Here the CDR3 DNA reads TGCGCCAGCAGTGACACAGGGGATACTGAAGCTTTCTTT. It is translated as CASSDTGDTEAFF.

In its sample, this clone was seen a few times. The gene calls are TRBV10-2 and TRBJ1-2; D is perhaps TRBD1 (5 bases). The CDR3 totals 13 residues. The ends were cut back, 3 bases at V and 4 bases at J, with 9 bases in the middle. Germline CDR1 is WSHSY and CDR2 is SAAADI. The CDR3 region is CASSDLGVYGYTF. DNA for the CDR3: TGCGCCAGCAGTGACCTAGGGGTCTATGGCTACACCTTC.

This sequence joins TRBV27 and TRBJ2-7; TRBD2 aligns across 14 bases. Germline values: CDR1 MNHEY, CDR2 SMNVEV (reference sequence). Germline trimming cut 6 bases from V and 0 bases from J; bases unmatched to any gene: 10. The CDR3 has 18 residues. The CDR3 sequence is CASRPTSGRAVSSYEQYF. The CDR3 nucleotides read TGTGCCAGCAGACCGACTAGCGGGAGGGCCGTAAGCTCCTACGAGCAGTACTTC.

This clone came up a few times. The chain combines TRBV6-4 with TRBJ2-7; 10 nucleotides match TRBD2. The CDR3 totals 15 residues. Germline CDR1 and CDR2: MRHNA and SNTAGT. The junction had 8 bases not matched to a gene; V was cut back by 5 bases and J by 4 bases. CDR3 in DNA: TGTGCCAGCAGTTACCAAGCGGGGGGGCGATACGAGCAGTACTTC. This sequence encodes CASSYQAGGRYEQYF.

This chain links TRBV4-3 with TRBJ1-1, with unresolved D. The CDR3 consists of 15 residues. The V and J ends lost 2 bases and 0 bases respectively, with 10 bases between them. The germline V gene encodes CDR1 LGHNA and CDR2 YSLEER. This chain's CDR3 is CASSQQNLMNTEAFF. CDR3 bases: TGCGCCAGCAGCCAACAAAACTTAATGAACACTGAAGCTTTCTTT.

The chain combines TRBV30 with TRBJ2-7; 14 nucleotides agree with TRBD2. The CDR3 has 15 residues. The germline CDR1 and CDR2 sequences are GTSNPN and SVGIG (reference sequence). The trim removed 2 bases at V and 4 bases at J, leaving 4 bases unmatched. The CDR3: CAWSTRTSGRYEQYF. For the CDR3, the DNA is TGTGCCTGGAGTACGCGGACTAGCGGGAGGTACGAGCAGTACTTC.

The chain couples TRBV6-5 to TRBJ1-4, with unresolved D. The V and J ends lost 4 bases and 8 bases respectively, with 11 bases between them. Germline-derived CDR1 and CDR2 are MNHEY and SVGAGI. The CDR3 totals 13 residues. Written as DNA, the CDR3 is TGTGCCAGCAGTTGGGTACGAGGGGAAAAACTGTTTTTT. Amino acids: CASSWVRGEKLFF.

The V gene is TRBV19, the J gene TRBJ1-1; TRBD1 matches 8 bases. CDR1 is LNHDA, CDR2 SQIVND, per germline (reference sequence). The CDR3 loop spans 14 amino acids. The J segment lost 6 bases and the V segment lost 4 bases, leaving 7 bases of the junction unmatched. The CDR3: CASSKRQGRAEAFF. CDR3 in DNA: TGTGCCAGTAGTAAGCGACAGGGGAGGGCTGAAGCTTTCTTT.

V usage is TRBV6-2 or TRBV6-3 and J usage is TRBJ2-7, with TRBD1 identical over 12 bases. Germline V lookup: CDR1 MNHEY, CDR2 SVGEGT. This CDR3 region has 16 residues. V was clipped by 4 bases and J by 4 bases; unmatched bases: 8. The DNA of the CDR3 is TGTGCCAGCAGTTTCCCCGGGACAGGGGGCCTGTACGAGCAGTACTTC. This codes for CASSFPGTGGLYEQYF.

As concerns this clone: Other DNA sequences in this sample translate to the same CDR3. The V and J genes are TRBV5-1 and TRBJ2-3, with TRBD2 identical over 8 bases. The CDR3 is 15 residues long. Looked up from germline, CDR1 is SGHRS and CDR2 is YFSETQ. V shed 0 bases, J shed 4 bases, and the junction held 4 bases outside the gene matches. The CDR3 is CASSLGAGGADTQYF. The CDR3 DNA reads TGCGCCAGCAGCTTGGGTGCGGGAGGAGCAGATACGCAGTATTTT.

The CDR3 region has the DNA TGCAGTGCTAGTCTTGGACTAGCGGGAGCCGAGCAGTACTTC. The encoded protein is CSASLGLAGAEQYF. This chain connects TRBV20-1 to TRBJ2-7; 13 bases match TRBD2. Trimming cost V 3 bases and J 6 bases; bases outside gene matches: 5. The CDR3 loop spans 14 amino acids. The germline V gene has CDR1 DFQATT and CDR2 SNEGSKA (reference sequence).

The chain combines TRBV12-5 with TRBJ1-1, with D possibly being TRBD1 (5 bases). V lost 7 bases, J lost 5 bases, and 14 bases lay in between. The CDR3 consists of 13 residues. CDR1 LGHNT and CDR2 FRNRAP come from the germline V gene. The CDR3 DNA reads TGTGCTAGTGTTAGTCAGGGAAATACTGAAGCTTTCTTT. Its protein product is CASVSQGNTEAFF.

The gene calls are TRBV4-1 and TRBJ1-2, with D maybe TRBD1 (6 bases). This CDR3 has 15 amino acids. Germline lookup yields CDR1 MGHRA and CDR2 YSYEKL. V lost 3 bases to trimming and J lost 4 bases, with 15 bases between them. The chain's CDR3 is CASSQAGGGRYGYTF. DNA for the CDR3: TGCGCCAGCAGCCAGGCTGGGGGGGGCCGCTATGGCTACACCTTC.

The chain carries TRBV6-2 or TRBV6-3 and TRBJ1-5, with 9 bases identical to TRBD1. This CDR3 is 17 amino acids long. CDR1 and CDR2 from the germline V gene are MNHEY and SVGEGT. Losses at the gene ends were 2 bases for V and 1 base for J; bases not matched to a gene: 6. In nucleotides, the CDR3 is TGTGCCAGCAGTTACACGGGACAGGGTGGGAGCAATCAGCCCCAGCATTTT. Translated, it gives CASSYTGQGGSNQPQHF.

This chain's CDR3 is CASIAGQGGTYGYTF. Written as DNA, the CDR3 is TGTGCCAGTATTGCCGGACAGGGCGGGACCTATGGCTACACCTTC. The chain carries TRBV19 and TRBJ1-2; TRBD1 aligns across 8 bases. Germline V gene lookup returns CDR1 LNHDA and CDR2 SQIVND (reference sequence). Trimming cost V 7 bases and J 4 bases; bases outside gene matches: 11. This CDR3 region has 15 residues.

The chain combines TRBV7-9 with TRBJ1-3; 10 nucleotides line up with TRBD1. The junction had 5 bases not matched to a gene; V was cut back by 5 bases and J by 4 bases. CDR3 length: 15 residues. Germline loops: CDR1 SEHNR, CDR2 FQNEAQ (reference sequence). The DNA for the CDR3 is TGTGCCAGCAGCCTGACAGGGGGCTCCGGAAACACCATATATTTT. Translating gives CASSLTGGSGNTIYF. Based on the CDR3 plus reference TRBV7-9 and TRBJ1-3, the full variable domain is DTGVSQNPRHKITKRGQNVTFRCDPISEHNRLYWYRQTLGQGPEFLTYFQNEAQLEKSRLLSDRFSAERPKGSFSTLEIQRTEQGDSAMYLCASSLTGGSGNTIYFGEGSWLTVV.

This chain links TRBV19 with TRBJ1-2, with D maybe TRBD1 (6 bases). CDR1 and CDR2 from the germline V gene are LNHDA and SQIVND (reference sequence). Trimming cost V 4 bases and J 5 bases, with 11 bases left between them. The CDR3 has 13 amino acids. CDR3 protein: CASSTGQLYGYTF. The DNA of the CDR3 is TGTGCCAGTAGTACCGGACAGCTGTATGGCTACACCTTC.

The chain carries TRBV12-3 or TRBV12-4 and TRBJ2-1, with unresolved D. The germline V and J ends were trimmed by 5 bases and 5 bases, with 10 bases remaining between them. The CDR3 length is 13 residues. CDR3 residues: CASSPTNNNEQFF. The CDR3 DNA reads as TGTGCCAGCAGTCCCACTAACAACAATGAGCAGTTCTTC.

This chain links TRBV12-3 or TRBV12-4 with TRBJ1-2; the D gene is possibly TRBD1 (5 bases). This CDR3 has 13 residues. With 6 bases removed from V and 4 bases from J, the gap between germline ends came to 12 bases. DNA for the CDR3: TGTGCCAGCAGGCGCGGGGGTACCTATGGCTACACCTTC. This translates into CASRRGGTYGYTF.

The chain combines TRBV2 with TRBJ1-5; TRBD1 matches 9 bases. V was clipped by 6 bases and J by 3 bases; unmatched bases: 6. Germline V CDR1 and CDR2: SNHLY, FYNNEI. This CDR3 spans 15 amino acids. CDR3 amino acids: CASRPNRGHNQPQHF. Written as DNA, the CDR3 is TGTGCCAGCAGGCCCAACAGGGGGCACAATCAGCCCCAGCATTTT.

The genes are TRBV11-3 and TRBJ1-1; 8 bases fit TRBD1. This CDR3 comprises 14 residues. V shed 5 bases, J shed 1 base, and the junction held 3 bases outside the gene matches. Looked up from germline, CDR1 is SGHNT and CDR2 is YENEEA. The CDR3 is CASSLDRENTEAFF. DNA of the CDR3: TGTGCCAGCAGCCTGGACAGGGAGAACACTGAAGCTTTCTTT.

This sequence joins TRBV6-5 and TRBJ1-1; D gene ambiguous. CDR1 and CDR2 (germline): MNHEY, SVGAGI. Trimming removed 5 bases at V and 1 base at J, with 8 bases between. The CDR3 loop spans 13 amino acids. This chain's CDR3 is CASSRESNTEAFF. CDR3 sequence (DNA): TGTGCCAGCAGTCGCGAGTCGAACACTGAAGCTTTCTTT.

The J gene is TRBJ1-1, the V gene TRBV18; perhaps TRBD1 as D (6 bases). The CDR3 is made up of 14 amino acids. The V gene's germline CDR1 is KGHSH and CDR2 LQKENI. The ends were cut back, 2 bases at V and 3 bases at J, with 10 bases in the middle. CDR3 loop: CASSPIGGDTEAFF. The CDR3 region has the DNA TGTGCCAGCTCACCAATAGGGGGGGACACTGAAGCTTTCTTT.

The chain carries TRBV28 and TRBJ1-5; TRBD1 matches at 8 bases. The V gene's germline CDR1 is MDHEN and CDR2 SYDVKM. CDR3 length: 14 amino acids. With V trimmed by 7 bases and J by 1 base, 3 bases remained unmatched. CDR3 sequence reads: CASTRDRSNQPQHF. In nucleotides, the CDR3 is TGTGCCAGCACCCGGGACAGGAGCAATCAGCCCCAGCATTTT.

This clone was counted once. CDR3 in amino acids: CASSTGNYGYTF. DNA of the CDR3: TGTGCCAGCAGCACAGGAAACTATGGCTACACCTTC. The genes are TRBV2 and TRBJ1-2; the D gene is possibly TRBD1 (5 bases). The CDR3 is 12 amino acids. Trimming took off 6 bases at V and 2 bases at J, with 7 bases between the two ends. The germline V gene has CDR1 SNHLY and CDR2 FYNNEI.